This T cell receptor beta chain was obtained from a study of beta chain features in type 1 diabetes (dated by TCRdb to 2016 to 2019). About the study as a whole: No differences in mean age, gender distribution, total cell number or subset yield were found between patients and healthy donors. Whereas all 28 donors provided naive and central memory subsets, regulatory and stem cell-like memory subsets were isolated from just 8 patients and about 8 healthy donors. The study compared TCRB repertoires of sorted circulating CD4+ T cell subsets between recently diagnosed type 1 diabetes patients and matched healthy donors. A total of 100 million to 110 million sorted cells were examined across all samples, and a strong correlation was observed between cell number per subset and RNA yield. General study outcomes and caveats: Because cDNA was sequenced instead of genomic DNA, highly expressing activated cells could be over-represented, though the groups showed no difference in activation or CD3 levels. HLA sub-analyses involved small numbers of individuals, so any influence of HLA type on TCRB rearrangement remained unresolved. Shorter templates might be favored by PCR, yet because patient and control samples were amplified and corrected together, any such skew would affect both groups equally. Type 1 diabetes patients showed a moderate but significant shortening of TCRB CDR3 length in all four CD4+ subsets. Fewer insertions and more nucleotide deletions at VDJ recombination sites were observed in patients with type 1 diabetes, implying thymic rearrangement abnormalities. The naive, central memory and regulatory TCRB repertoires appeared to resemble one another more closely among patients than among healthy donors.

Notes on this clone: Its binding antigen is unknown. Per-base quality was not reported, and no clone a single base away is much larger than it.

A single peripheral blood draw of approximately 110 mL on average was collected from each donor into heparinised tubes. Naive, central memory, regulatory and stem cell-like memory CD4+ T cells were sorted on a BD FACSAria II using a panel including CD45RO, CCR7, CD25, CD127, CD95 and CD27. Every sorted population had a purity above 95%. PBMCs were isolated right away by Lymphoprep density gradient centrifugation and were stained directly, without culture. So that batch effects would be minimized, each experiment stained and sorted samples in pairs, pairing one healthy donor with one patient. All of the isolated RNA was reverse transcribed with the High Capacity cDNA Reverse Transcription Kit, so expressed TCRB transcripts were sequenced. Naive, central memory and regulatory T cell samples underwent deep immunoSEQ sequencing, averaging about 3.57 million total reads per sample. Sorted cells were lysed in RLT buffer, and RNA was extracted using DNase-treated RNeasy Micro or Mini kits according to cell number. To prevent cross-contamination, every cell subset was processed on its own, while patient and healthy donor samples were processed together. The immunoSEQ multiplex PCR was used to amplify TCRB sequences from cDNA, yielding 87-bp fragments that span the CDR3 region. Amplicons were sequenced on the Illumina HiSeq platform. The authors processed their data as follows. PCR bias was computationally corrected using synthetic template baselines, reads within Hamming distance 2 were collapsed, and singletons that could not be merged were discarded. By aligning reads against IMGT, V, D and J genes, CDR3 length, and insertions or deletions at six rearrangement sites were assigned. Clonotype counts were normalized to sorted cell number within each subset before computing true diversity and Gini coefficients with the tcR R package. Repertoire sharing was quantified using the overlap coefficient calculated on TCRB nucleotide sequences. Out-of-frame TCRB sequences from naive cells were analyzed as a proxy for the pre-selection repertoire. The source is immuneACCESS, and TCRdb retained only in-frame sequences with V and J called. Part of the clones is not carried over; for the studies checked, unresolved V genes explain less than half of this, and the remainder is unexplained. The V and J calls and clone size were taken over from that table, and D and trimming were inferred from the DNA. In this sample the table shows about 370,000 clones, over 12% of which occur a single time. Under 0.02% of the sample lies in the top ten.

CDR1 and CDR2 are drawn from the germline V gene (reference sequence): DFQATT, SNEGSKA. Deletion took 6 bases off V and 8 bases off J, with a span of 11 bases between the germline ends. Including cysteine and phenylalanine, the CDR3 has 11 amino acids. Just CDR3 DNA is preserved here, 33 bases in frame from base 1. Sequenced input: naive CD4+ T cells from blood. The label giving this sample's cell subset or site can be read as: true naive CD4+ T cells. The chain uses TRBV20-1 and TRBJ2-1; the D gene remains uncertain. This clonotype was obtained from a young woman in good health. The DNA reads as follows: TGCAGTGCGTCCGTCCGAGATGAGCAGTTCTTC. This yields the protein CSASVRDEQFF.